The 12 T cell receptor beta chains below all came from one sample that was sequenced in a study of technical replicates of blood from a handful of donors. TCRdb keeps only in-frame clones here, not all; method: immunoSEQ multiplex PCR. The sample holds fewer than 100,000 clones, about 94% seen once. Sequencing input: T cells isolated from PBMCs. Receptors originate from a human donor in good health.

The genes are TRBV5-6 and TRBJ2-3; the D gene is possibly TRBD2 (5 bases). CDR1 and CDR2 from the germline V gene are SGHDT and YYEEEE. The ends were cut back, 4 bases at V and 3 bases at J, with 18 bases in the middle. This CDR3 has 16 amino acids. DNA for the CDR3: TGTGCCAGCAGCCACGGGGAACGCGGGCGGACAGATACGCAGTATTTT. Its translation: CASSHGERGRTDTQYF.

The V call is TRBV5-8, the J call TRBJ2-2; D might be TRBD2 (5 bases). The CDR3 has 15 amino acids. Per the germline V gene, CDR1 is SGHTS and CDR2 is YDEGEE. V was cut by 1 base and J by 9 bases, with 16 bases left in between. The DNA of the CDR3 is TGTGCCAGCAGCTTGCCGGCACGGGAAGGCCGGGAGCTGTTTTTT. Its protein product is CASSLPAREGRELFF.

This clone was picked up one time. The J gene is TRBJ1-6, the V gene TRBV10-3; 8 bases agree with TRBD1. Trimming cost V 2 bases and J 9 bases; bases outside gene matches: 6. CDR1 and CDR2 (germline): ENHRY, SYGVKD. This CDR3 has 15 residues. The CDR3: CAISETTGGGSPLHF. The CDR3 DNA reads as TGTGCCATCAGTGAGACCACAGGGGGAGGTTCACCCCTCCACTTT.

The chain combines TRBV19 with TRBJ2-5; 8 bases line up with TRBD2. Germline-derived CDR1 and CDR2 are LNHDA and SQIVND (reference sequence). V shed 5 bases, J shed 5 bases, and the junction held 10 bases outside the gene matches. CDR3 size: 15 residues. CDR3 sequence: CASSPPGLVGETQYF. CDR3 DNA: TGTGCCAGTAGTCCTCCGGGACTAGTGGGGGAGACCCAGTACTTC.

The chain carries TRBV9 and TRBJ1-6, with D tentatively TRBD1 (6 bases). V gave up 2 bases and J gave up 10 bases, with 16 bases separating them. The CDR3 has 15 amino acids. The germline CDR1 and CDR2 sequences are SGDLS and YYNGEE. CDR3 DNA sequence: TGTGCCAGCAGCGTGGACAGTACCCCAAGGTCACCCCTCCACTTT. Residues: CASSVDSTPRSPLHF.

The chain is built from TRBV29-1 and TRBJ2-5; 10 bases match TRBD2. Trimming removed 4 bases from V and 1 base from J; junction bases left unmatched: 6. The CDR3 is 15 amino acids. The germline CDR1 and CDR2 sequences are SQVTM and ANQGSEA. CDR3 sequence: CSVVPLAGIQETQYF. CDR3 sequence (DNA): TGCAGCGTTGTACCACTAGCGGGGATCCAAGAGACCCAGTACTTC.

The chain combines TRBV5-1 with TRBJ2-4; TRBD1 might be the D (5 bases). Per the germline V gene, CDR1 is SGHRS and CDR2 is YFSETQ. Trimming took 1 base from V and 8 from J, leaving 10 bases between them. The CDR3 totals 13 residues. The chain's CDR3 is CASSLRGVDIQYF. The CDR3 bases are TGCGCCAGCAGCTTGAGGGGTGTTGACATTCAGTACTTC. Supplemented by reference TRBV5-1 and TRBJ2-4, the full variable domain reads KAGVTQTPRYLIKTRGQQVTLSCSPISGHRSVSWYQQTPGQGLQFLFEYFSETQRNKGNFPGRFSGRQFSNSRSEMNVSTLELGDSALYLCASSLRGVDIQYFGAGTRLSVL.

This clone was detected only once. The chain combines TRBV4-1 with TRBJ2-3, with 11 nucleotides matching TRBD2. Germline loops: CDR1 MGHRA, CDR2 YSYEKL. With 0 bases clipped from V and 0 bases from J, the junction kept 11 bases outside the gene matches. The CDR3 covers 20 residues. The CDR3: CASSQDLRLAGKKSTDTQYF. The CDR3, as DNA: TGCGCCAGCAGCCAAGATCTGAGACTAGCGGGAAAAAAAAGCACAGATACGCAGTATTTT.

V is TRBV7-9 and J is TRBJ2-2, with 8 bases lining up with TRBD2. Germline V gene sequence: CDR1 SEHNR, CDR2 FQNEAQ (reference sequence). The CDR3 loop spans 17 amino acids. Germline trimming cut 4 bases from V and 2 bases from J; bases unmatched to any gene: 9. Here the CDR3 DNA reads TGTGCCAGCAGCTCCCACTCTAGCGGGCGTAACACCGGGGAGCTGTTTTTT. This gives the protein CASSSHSSGRNTGELFF.

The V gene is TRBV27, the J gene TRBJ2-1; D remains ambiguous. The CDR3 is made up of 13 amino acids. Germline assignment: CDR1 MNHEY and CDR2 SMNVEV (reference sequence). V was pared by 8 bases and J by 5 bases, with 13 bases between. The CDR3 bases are TGTGCCAGCGCAATAGACTGGAACAATGAGCAGTTCTTC. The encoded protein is CASAIDWNNEQFF.

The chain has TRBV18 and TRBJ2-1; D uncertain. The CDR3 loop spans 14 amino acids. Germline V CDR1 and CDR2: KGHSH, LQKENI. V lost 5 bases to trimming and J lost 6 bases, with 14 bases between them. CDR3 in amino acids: CASSSTNQVNEQFF. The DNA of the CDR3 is TGTGCCAGCTCATCGACCAACCAGGTCAATGAGCAGTTCTTC.

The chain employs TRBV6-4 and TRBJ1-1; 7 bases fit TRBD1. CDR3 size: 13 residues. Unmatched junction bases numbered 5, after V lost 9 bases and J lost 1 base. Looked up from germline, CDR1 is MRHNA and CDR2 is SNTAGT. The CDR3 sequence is CASRTGANTEAFF. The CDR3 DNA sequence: TGTGCCAGTCGGACAGGAGCGAACACTGAAGCTTTCTTT.